This TCR beta chain appears in the sequencing data of a study of human T cells and chemical hapten exposure. Whole-study findings and limits: The donors suffered from alopecia, so their immune response may not match that of healthy people.

MiXCR, applied by TCRdb to the RACE reads, yields one record per CDR3 protein. Among 280,000 or so distinct CDR3 sequences listed, just under 8% were seen once. This clonotype was seen many times. The antigen is undetermined. The CDR3 has 12 amino acids. Per germline, CDR1 LGHNA and CDR2 YSLEER. Trimming shortened V by 0 bases and J by 6 bases, and 5 bases separated the two germline ends. Indicated time point: pre-sensitization, week 0. The treatment here: therapeutic diphenylcyclopropenone sensitization with weekly scalp DPC. The input for sequencing was whole blood, taken in connection with sensitization to the hapten diphenylcyclopropenone (DPC). This TCR came from a man aged 18 to 30 with alopecia areata. Some clones in this sample may be carry-over from other donors' samples. The chain links TRBV4-3 to TRBJ1-2; the D is unclear. CDR3 nucleotides: TGCGCCAGCAGCCAAGATTTCGATGGCTACACCTTC. Translated: CASSQDFDGYTF.